One sample yielded the 18 T cell receptor beta chains listed below, sequenced in a study of cytomegalovirus exposure and HLA in healthy donors. PCR amplification relied on 60 Vbeta primers (plus 13 Jbeta primers). Data came from immunoSEQ multiplex PCR; TCRdb stores just in-frame clones and leaves some out. The data show 150,000 to 200,000 clones, 75% seen once. Material: PBMCs. These receptor sequences come from a woman in her fifties or sixties in good health and CMV-seropositive.

The V call is TRBV9, the J call TRBJ2-1; 9 bases match TRBD2. The CDR3 loop spans 13 amino acids. Germline CDR1 SGDLS, CDR2 YYNGEE. With 4 bases clipped from V and 13 bases from J, the junction kept 9 bases outside the gene matches. The chain's CDR3 is CASSPISGTSQFF. In DNA form, the CDR3 reads TGTGCCAGCAGCCCCATCTCCGGGACTAGCCAGTTCTTC.

The V gene is TRBV5-1, the J gene TRBJ2-1, with TRBD2 matching 10 bases. CDR3 length: 22 amino acids. Germline trimming cut 0 bases from V and 9 bases from J; bases unmatched to any gene: 27. Germline loops: CDR1 SGHRS, CDR2 YFSETQ. The CDR3 here is CASSLGNSPLAGALRVQGEQFF. CDR3 coding DNA: TGCGCCAGCAGCTTGGGGAATAGTCCGCTAGCGGGGGCACTAAGGGTACAGGGTGAGCAGTTCTTC. The variable domain in full, completed from reference TRBV5-1 and TRBJ2-1, reads KAGVTQTPRYLIKTRGQQVTLSCSPISGHRSVSWYQQTPGQGLQFLFEYFSETQRNKGNFPGRFSGRQFSNSRSEMNVSTLELGDSALYLCASSLGNSPLAGALRVQGEQFFGPGTRLTVL.

The chain uses TRBV19 and TRBJ1-2; TRBD1 might be the D (6 bases). CDR3 size: 15 residues. Trimming took 2 bases from V and 5 from J, leaving 15 bases between them. Germline assignment: CDR1 LNHDA and CDR2 SQIVND (reference sequence). The DNA of the CDR3 is TGTGCCAGTAGTATATCGCCAGGGGAAGGGTATGGCTACACCTTC. The encoded protein is CASSISPGEGYGYTF.

Of note for this clone: Other DNA sequences of this sample code for an identical CDR3. This chain uses TRBV5-6 with TRBJ1-5; D perhaps matches TRBD1 (5 bases). The CDR3 extends over 16 amino acids. With 0 bases removed from V and 2 bases from J, the gap between germline ends came to 12 bases. Germline V gene sequence: CDR1 SGHDT, CDR2 YYEEEE. The CDR3 is CASSLGAGGGNQPQHF. DNA for the CDR3: TGTGCCAGCAGCTTGGGAGCCGGGGGTGGCAATCAGCCCCAGCATTTT.

This sequence joins TRBV5-1 and TRBJ2-5; 7 nucleotides align to TRBD2. Germline CDR1 and CDR2: SGHRS and YFSETQ. The CDR3 is 17 residues long. V was pared by 0 bases and J by 5 bases, with 13 bases of the junction left unmatched. CDR3 region: CASSLVILGGVGETQYF. The CDR3 DNA reads as TGCGCCAGCAGCTTGGTCATCCTGGGAGGGGTCGGGGAGACCCAGTACTTC.

This clone was picked up a small number of times. The gene calls are TRBV7-9 and TRBJ2-5, with D maybe TRBD2 (5 bases). Germline V CDR1 and CDR2: SEHNR, FQNEAQ (reference sequence). CDR3 length equals 17 residues. Trimming stripped 5 bases from V and 0 bases from J, with 19 bases between. The CDR3 DNA sequence: TGTGCCAGCAGCCCTCATTGGAGTAGCGTAGACCAAGAGACCCAGTACTTC. Protein: CASSPHWSSVDQETQYF.

The CDR3 protein is CASSLVGREAFF. The CDR3 nucleotides are TGTGCCAGCAGCTTGGTTGGTCGGGAAGCTTTCTTT. The rearrangement joins TRBV11-1 to TRBJ1-1; D uncertain. CDR3 length: 12 amino acids. Trimming stripped 3 bases from V and 8 bases from J, with 10 bases between. Germline V gene data show CDR1 as SGHAT and CDR2 as FQDESV (reference sequence).

The chain couples TRBV6-1 to TRBJ2-3, with TRBD1 matching 9 bases. CDR1 and CDR2 (germline): MNHNS, SASEGT. CDR3 size: 15 residues. The V segment lost 4 bases and the J segment 0 bases; nucleotides outside the gene matches: 2. The CDR3 DNA follows: TGTGCCAGCAGTGGACAGGGGGTTAGCACAGATACGCAGTATTTT. Its translation is CASSGQGVSTDTQYF.

The J gene is TRBJ2-5, the V gene TRBV30; D gene unclear. The CDR3 spans 11 residues. V shed 1 base and J shed 5 bases, with 5 bases lying between them. In germline, CDR1 is GTSNPN, CDR2 SVGIG (reference sequence). Written as DNA, the CDR3 is TGTGCCTGGAGTGATCGGGAGACCCAGTACTTC. Translating gives CAWSDRETQYF.

This clone has just a few counts. The rearrangement links TRBV9 to TRBJ1-6; TRBD1 agrees at 9 bases. J lost 13 bases, V lost 3 bases, and 11 bases had no gene match. Germline V gene sequence: CDR1 SGDLS, CDR2 YYNGEE. The CDR3 contains 15 residues. CDR3 in DNA: TGTGCCAGCAGCGAGGGGACAGGGTTAGGTTGCCCCCTCCACTTT. As protein: CASSEGTGLGCPLHF.

Notes on this clone: Distinct nucleotide sequences in the sample also encode this CDR3. This CDR3 reads CASLQNSGTGQNQPQHF. The CDR3 DNA sequence: TGTGCCAGTCTTCAAAACTCCGGGACAGGGCAGAATCAGCCCCAGCATTTT. V and J are TRBV19 and TRBJ1-5, with 9 bases identical to TRBD1. The CDR3 loop spans 17 amino acids. In germline, CDR1 is LNHDA, CDR2 SQIVND (reference sequence). With 8 bases clipped from V and 4 bases from J, the junction kept 15 bases outside the gene matches.

The sample holds a few counts of this clone. The CDR3 DNA is TGTGCCAGCAGCTTGACACTTACCCCACAGTACTTC. Translating it yields CASSLTLTPQYF. The chain employs TRBV7-6 and TRBJ2-4; D not resolved. CDR1 and CDR2 from the germline V gene are SGHVS and FNYEAQ. The V and J ends lost 3 bases and 13 bases respectively, with 13 bases between them. The CDR3 totals 12 residues.

V usage is TRBV11-3 and J usage is TRBJ2-2; TRBD2 might be the D (5 bases). Germline V gives CDR1 SGHNT, CDR2 YENEEA. This CDR3 has 15 residues. V lost 5 bases to trimming and J lost 6 bases, with 16 bases between them. This CDR3 is CASSRGDIHSGELFF. The CDR3 nucleotides read TGTGCCAGCAGCCGGGGAGACATCCACTCCGGGGAGCTGTTTTTT.

V usage is TRBV5-6 and J usage is TRBJ2-3; tentatively, D is TRBD1 (7 bases). From germline, CDR1 is SGHDT and CDR2 YYEEEE. The length of the CDR3 is 13 residues. With 4 bases removed from V and 7 bases from J, the gap between germline ends came to 13 bases. This CDR3 is CASSISGGYTQYF. In DNA form, the CDR3 reads TGTGCCAGCAGCATCTCAGGGGGGTATACGCAGTATTTT. Variable domain in full (rest from reference TRBV5-6 and TRBJ2-3): DAGVTQSPTHLIKTRGQQVTLRCSPKSGHDTVSWYQQALGQGPQFIFQYYEEEERQRGNFPDRFSGHQFPNYSSELNVNALLLGDSALYLCASSISGGYTQYFGPGTRLTVL.

J is TRBJ2-3 and V is TRBV7-2; tentative D call: TRBD2 (5 bases). Germline assignment: CDR1 SGHTA and CDR2 FQGNSA. The V end lost 4 bases, the J end lost 3 bases, and 17 bases lay between the germline ends. The CDR3 covers 16 residues. CDR3 amino acids: CASSSARLHGTDTQYF. CDR3 in DNA: TGTGCCAGCAGCTCGGCAAGACTACACGGGACAGATACGCAGTATTTT.

The chain links TRBV25-1 to TRBJ2-5; D is ambiguous. The CDR3 is 14 amino acids. Germline V gives CDR1 MGHDK, CDR2 SYGVNS. Deletions cut 1 base from V and 2 bases from J, with 8 bases between. CDR3 coding DNA: TGTGCCAGCAGTGAATTCGAGCGACAAGAGACCCAGTACTTC. It specifies CASSEFERQETQYF.

With regard to this clone: One end of the junction fails to match germline, which may point to a read error. V gene TRBV7-9 combines with J gene TRBJ1-2; TRBD1 matches 9 bases. CDR1 SEHNR and CDR2 FQNEAQ come from the germline V gene (reference sequence). The CDR3 loop spans 11 amino acids. In nucleotides, the CDR3 is TGTGCCAGCAGCTCGGACAGGGGCCTCGCCTTC. It encodes CASSSDRGLAF.

This sequence joins TRBV27 and TRBJ1-2, with D possibly being TRBD1 (6 bases). Germline-derived CDR1 and CDR2 are MNHEY and SMNVEV (reference sequence). V was shortened by 6 bases and J by 8 bases, with 16 bases between the two germline ends. CDR3 length: 13 amino acids. For the CDR3, the DNA is TGTGCCAGCAGGGACAGTGCAATCGAAGGCTACACCTTC. Residues: CASRDSAIEGYTF.